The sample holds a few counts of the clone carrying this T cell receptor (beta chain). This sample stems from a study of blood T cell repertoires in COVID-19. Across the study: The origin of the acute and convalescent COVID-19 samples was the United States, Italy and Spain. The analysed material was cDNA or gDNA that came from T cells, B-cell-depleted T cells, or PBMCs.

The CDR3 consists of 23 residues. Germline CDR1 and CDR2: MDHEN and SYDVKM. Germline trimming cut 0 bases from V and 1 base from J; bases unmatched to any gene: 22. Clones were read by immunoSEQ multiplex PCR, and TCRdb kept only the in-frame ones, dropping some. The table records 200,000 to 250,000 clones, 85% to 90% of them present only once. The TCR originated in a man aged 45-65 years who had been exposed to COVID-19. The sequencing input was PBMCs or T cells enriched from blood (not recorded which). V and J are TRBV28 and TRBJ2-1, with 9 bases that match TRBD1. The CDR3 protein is CASSLWTLLTSLDRGFSYNEQFF. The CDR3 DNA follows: TGTGCCAGCAGTTTATGGACCCTGCTTACCTCGTTGGACAGGGGTTTTTCCTACAATGAGCAGTTCTTC.